The 21 T cell receptor beta chains presented below share a single source sample, sequenced in a study of cytomegalovirus exposure and HLA in healthy donors. The PCR had 60 Vbeta and 13 Jbeta primers. Assay used: immunoSEQ multiplex PCR; TCRdb lists only in-frame clones, some missing. The sample contains 100,000 to 150,000 clones, under 85% of which appear only once. What was sequenced was PBMCs. These receptors were obtained from a woman between 50 and 59 years old in good health and CMV-seropositive.

The chain couples TRBV2 to TRBJ1-5, with 7 bases lining up with TRBD1. The germline CDR1 and CDR2 sequences are SNHLY and FYNNEI. This CDR3 spans 14 amino acids. Losses at the gene ends were 6 bases for V and 7 bases for J; bases not matched to a gene: 9. The CDR3 protein is CASRETGQHQPQHF. CDR3 bases: TGTGCCAGCAGGGAGACAGGGCAGCACCAGCCCCAGCATTTT.

There are a few counts of this clone. The rearrangement uses TRBV7-2 and TRBJ2-3; no firm D call. With 4 bases removed from V and 6 bases from J, the gap between germline ends came to 11 bases. The germline V gene has CDR1 SGHTA and CDR2 FQGNSA. There are 13 residues in the CDR3. CDR3 in amino acids: CASSSRTQDTQYF. CDR3 nucleotides: TGTGCCAGCAGCTCCCGTACACAGGATACGCAGTATTTT.

The chain couples TRBV7-9 to TRBJ2-7; 8 bases match TRBD1. Germline lookup yields CDR1 SEHNR and CDR2 FQNEAQ (reference sequence). The length of the CDR3 is 16 residues. The V and J ends lost 1 base and 2 bases, in that order; junction bases with no gene match: 7. The CDR3 nucleotides read TGTGCCAGCAGCTTAGTGGGGACAGGTTCTACCTACGAGCAGTACTTC. Amino acid sequence: CASSLVGTGSTYEQYF. Based on the CDR3 plus reference TRBV7-9 and TRBJ2-7, the full variable domain is DTGVSQNPRHKITKRGQNVTFRCDPISEHNRLYWYRQTLGQGPEFLTYFQNEAQLEKSRLLSDRFSAERPKGSFSTLEIQRTEQGDSAMYLCASSLVGTGSTYEQYFGPGTRLTVT.

Comment on this clone: Different DNA sequences within this sample yield the same CDR3. The chain employs TRBV2 and TRBJ1-3, with no clear D. The CDR3 length is 14 residues. V lost 3 bases to trimming and J lost 2 bases, with 8 bases between them. Germline V gene data show CDR1 as SNHLY and CDR2 as FYNNEI. The chain's CDR3 is CASSDSGTGNTIYF. Written as DNA, the CDR3 is TGTGCCAGCAGTGACAGCGGAACTGGAAACACCATATATTTT.

Details on this clone: The junction departs from the called germline gene at one end, perhaps through a read error. The chain joins TRBV19 to TRBJ2-1; D perhaps matches TRBD2 (5 bases). Germline V gene lookup returns CDR1 LNHDA and CDR2 SQIVND (reference sequence). The CDR3 totals 15 residues. The CDR3, as DNA: TGTCCCAGTACTCCTCATCGGGGTCCGAGGGATGAGCAGTTCTTC. Protein product: CPSTPHRGPRDEQFF. The full variable domain, with the rest looked up from reference TRBV19 and TRBJ2-1, is DGGITQSPKYLFRKEGQNVTLSCEQNLNHDAMYWYRQDPGQGLRLIYYSQIVNDFQKGDIAEGYSVSREKKESFPLTVTSAQKNPTAFYLCPSTPHRGPRDEQFFGPGTRLTVL.

The V and J genes are TRBV9 and TRBJ2-1; 8 nucleotides match TRBD1. Germline lookup yields CDR1 SGDLS and CDR2 YYNGEE. The CDR3 spans 15 residues. Germline trimming cut 3 bases from V and 0 bases from J; bases unmatched to any gene: 2. CDR3 loop: CASSDGQGSYNEQFF. The DNA of the CDR3 is TGTGCCAGCAGCGACGGACAGGGCTCCTACAATGAGCAGTTCTTC. Based on the CDR3 plus reference TRBV9 and TRBJ2-1, the full variable domain is DSGVTQTPKHLITATGQRVTLRCSPRSGDLSVYWYQQSLDQGLQFLIQYYNGEERAKGNILERFSAQQFPDLHSELNLSSLELGDSALYFCASSDGQGSYNEQFFGPGTRLTVL.

The rearrangement uses TRBV14 and TRBJ1-2, with D tentatively TRBD1 (6 bases). The germline gives CDR1 SGHDN, CDR2 FVKESK. The CDR3 length is 13 residues. The V end lost 4 bases, the J end lost 8 bases, and 14 bases lay between the germline ends. The CDR3 here is CASSRHFGGGYTF. CDR3 coding DNA: TGTGCCAGCAGCCGTCACTTTGGGGGCGGCTACACCTTC.

This chain joins TRBV11-3 and TRBJ1-1; no definite D call. Germline values: CDR1 SGHNT, CDR2 YENEEA. Trimming removed 2 bases at V and 1 base at J, with 8 bases between. The CDR3 length is 14 residues. CDR3 nucleotides: TGTGCCAGCAGCTTAACACGATGGAACACTGAAGCTTTCTTT. Protein product: CASSLTRWNTEAFF.

The chain employs TRBV19 and TRBJ2-2, with D tentatively TRBD1 (6 bases). V dropped 3 bases and J dropped 2 bases, with 13 bases sitting between them. The CDR3 sequence is 16 residues long. The germline CDR1 and CDR2 sequences are LNHDA and SQIVND (reference sequence). The CDR3 nucleotides are TGTGCCAGTAGTATCCCCAGGGGAGAAAACACCGGGGAGCTGTTTTTT. This encodes CASSIPRGENTGELFF.

This clone was seen just once. The genes are TRBV5-1 and TRBJ1-6; 10 bases match TRBD1. The CDR3 length is 21 residues. Germline lookup yields CDR1 SGHRS and CDR2 YFSETQ. The ends lost 0 bases at V and 8 bases at J; junction bases unmatched: 20. The CDR3 loop is CASSLGSGQGSIDEGYSPLHF. The CDR3 nucleotides read TGCGCCAGCAGCTTGGGATCGGGACAGGGGTCTATCGACGAGGGCTATTCACCCCTCCACTTT.

This clone appeared a few times. The chain is built from TRBV6-6 and TRBJ2-5; 10 nucleotides match TRBD2. Trimming at V came to 5 bases and at J to 6 bases, leaving 9 bases not matched to a gene. The CDR3 length is 15 residues. Germline values: CDR1 MNHNY, CDR2 SVGAGI (reference sequence). The CDR3 is CASSLLAGGVQTQYF. DNA for the CDR3: TGTGCCAGCAGTCTCTTAGCGGGGGGCGTCCAGACCCAGTACTTC.

The gene calls are TRBV6-4 and TRBJ1-5, with D perhaps matching TRBD1 (5 bases). Germline V gene lookup returns CDR1 MRHNA and CDR2 SNTAGT. Between the trimmed V and J ends, which lost 4 bases and 2 bases, there was a span of 15 bases. The CDR3 has 16 amino acids. CDR3 DNA: TGTGCCAGCAGTGCATCGGCAGGGCAGGGCAATCAGCCCCAGCATTTT. It yields the protein CASSASAGQGNQPQHF.

The V gene is TRBV19, the J gene TRBJ2-5; 7 bases map to TRBD1. The CDR3 is 12 residues long. The trim removed 8 bases at V and 2 bases at J, leaving 2 bases unmatched. Germline CDR1 and CDR2: LNHDA and SQIVND (reference sequence). The chain's CDR3 is CASGTEQETQYF. DNA for the CDR3: TGTGCCAGTGGGACAGAGCAAGAGACCCAGTACTTC.

The chain has TRBV11-3 and TRBJ2-7; TRBD2 matches 7 bases. There are 14 residues in the CDR3. Looked up from germline, CDR1 is SGHNT and CDR2 is YENEEA. Trimming took 4 bases from V and 3 from J; bases not matched to a gene: 6. CDR3 coding DNA: TGTGCCAGCAGCTACGCCGGGGGGAGCTACGAGCAGTACTTC. Translating gives CASSYAGGSYEQYF.

The V call is TRBV4-3, the J call TRBJ2-3; TRBD2 matches at 10 bases. The CDR3 is made up of 16 amino acids. Germline trimming cut 0 bases from V and 7 bases from J; bases unmatched to any gene: 7. From germline, CDR1 is LGHNA and CDR2 YSLEER. CDR3 nucleotide sequence: TGCGCCAGCAGCCAAGAAGTAGCGGGGGGTGGATATACGCAGTATTTT. Translated: CASSQEVAGGGYTQYF.

This clone has a handful of counts. This chain joins TRBV7-9 and TRBJ2-7; 7 bases match TRBD1. This CDR3 has 15 residues. Germline assignment: CDR1 SEHNR and CDR2 FQNEAQ (reference sequence). V gave up 1 base and J gave up 6 bases; unmatched junction bases: 9. The CDR3 protein is CASSLVAGGSVEQYF. CDR3 in DNA: TGTGCCAGCAGCTTAGTAGCAGGGGGTAGCGTCGAGCAGTACTTC.

The rearrangement uses TRBV9 and TRBJ2-3, with 7 bases lining up with TRBD2. Trimming at V came to 3 bases and at J to 6 bases, leaving 7 bases not matched to a gene. Germline-derived CDR1 and CDR2 are SGDLS and YYNGEE. The CDR3 is made up of 14 amino acids. For the CDR3, the DNA is TGTGCCAGCAGCGCCGGGAGGCGGTCGGATACGCAGTATTTT. It translates to CASSAGRRSDTQYF.

This sequence joins TRBV7-8 and TRBJ1-2, with a weak D call TRBD1 (6 bases). The V gene lost 2 bases and the J gene lost 3 bases, with 10 bases spanning the gap. CDR1 and CDR2 (germline): SGHVS, FQNEAQ. This CDR3 has 14 amino acids. CDR3 DNA sequence: TGTGCCAGCAGCTTACAACCAGGGGACTATGGCTACACCTTC. Protein: CASSLQPGDYGYTF.

This clone appeared once. This sequence joins TRBV5-1 and TRBJ2-2; 13 bases align to TRBD2. The CDR3 totals 17 residues. The germline gives CDR1 SGHRS, CDR2 YFSETQ. The ends lost 2 bases at V and 3 bases at J; junction bases unmatched: 4. The CDR3 region has the DNA TGCGCCAGCAGCTTACGACTAGCGGGGGGTGACACCGGGGAGCTGTTTTTT. It codes for CASSLRLAGGDTGELFF.

The chain carries TRBV18 and TRBJ2-5; weak D call: TRBD2 (5 bases). Per the germline V gene, CDR1 is KGHSH and CDR2 is LQKENI. The germline V and J ends were trimmed by 4 bases and 5 bases, with 11 bases remaining between them. The CDR3 has 13 residues. The CDR3 reads CASSRLAGETQYF. CDR3 coding DNA: TGTGCCAGCTCACGCCTAGCTGGCGAGACCCAGTACTTC.

The gene calls are TRBV5-4 and TRBJ2-2, with 9 bases matching TRBD1. Trimming cost V 8 bases and J 1 base; bases outside gene matches: 3. The CDR3 has 14 amino acids. Germline CDR1 and CDR2: SGHNT and YYREEE (reference sequence). The CDR3 sequence: CASRGQGNTGELFF. CDR3 sequence (DNA): TGTGCCAGTCGGGGACAGGGGAACACCGGGGAGCTGTTTTTT.